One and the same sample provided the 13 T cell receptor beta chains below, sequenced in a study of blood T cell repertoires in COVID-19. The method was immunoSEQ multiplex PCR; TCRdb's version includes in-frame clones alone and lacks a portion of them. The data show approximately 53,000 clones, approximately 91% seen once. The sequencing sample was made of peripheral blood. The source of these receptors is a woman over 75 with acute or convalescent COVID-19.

The CDR3 spells CAWSLGGKGYTF. Written as DNA, the CDR3 is TGTGCCTGGAGCCTAGGGGGCAAGGGCTACACCTTC. This chain uses TRBV30 with TRBJ1-2; TRBD1 agrees at 7 bases. Losses at the gene ends were 3 bases for V and 8 bases for J; bases not matched to a gene: 6. Germline CDR1 GTSNPN, CDR2 SVGIG (reference sequence). The CDR3 has 12 residues.

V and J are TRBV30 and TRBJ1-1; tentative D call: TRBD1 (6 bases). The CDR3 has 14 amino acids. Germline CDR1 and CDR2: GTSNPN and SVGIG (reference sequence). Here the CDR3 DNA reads TGTGCTTCGCAGGGGTACAATCTGAACACTGAAGCTTTCTTT. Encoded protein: CASQGYNLNTEAFF. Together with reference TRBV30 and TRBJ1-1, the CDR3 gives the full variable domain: SQTIHQWPATLVQPVGSPLSLECTVEGTSNPNLYWYRQAAGRGLQLLFYSVGIGQISSEVPQNLSASRPQDRQFILSSKKLLLSDSGFYLCASQGYNLNTEAFFGQGTRLTVV.

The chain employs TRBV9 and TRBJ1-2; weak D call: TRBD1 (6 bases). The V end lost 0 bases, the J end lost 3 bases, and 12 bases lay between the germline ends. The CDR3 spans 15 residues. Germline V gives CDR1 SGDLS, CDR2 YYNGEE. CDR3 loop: CASSVADSFYYGYTF. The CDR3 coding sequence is TGTGCCAGCAGCGTAGCGGACAGTTTTTACTATGGCTACACCTTC.

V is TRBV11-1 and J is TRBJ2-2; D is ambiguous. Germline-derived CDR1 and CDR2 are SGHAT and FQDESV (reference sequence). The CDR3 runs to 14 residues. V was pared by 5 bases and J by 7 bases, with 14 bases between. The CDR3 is CASSLTGWNGELFF. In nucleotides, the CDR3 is TGTGCCAGCAGCCTCACGGGTTGGAACGGGGAGCTGTTTTTT. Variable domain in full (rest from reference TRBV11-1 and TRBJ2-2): EAEVAQSPRYKITEKSQAVAFWCDPISGHATLYWYRQILGQGPELLVQFQDESVVDDSQLPKDRFSAERLKGVDSTLKIQPAELGDSAMYLCASSLTGWNGELFFGEGSRLTVL.

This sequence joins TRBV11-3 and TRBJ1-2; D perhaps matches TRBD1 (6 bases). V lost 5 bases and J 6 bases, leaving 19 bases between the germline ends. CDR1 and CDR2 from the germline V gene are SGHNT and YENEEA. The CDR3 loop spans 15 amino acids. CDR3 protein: CASSKETGSLDGYTF. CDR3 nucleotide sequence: TGTGCCAGCAGCAAGGAGACAGGATCCCTCGATGGCTACACCTTC.

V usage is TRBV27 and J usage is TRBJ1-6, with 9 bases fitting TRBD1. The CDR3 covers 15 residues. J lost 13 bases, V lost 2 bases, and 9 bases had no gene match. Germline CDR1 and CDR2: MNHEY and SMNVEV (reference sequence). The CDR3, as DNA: TGTGCCAGCAGTTTAAGTCCCGGGACAGGGTTCCCCCTCCACTTT. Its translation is CASSLSPGTGFPLHF.

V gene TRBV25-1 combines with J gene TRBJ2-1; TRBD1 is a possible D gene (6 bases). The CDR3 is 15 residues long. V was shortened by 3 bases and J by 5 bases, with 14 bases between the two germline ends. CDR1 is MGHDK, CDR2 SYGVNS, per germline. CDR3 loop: CASSDSRDNNNEQFF. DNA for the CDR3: TGTGCCAGCAGTGATTCCCGGGACAACAACAATGAGCAGTTCTTC.

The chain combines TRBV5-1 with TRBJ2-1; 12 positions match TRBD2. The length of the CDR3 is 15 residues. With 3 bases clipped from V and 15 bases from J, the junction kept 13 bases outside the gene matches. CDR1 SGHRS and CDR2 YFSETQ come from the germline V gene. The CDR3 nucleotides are TGCGCCAGCAGCTACGGGACTAGCGGGCCGTCGGTGTGGTTCTTC. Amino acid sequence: CASSYGTSGPSVWFF.

The CDR3 reads CASSLLGRGTGELFF. The CDR3 DNA sequence: TGTGCCAGCAGTCTACTAGGGCGAGGCACCGGGGAGCTGTTTTTT. The rearrangement joins TRBV6-2 or TRBV6-3 to TRBJ2-2; maybe TRBD2 (5 bases). CDR3 size: 15 residues. Between the trimmed V and J ends, which lost 5 bases and 4 bases, there was a span of 14 bases. Germline CDR1 is MNHEY and CDR2 is SVGEGT.

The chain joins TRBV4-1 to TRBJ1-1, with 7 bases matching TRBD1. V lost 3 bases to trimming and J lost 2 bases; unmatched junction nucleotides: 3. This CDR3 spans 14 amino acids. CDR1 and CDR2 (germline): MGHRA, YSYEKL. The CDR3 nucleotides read TGCGCCAGCAGCCAGGGACAGACTAACACTGAAGCTTTCTTT. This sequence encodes CASSQGQTNTEAFF.

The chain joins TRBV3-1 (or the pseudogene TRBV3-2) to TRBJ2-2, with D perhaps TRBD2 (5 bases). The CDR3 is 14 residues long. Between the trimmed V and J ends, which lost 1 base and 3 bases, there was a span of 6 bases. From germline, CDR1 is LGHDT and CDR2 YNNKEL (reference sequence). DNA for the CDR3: TGTGCCAGCAGCCAAGGGACTTACACCGGGGAGCTGTTTTTT. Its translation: CASSQGTYTGELFF.

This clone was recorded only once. The CDR3 reads CAWATHRGGKYF. CDR3 bases: TGTGCCTGGGCGACGCATAGGGGGGGCAAGTACTTC. The rearrangement joins TRBV30 to TRBJ2-5, with a possible D match to TRBD2 (7 bases). V lost 5 bases, J lost 12 bases, and 19 bases lay in between. CDR1 is GTSNPN and CDR2 is SVGIG in the germline V gene (reference sequence). This CDR3 contains 12 residues.

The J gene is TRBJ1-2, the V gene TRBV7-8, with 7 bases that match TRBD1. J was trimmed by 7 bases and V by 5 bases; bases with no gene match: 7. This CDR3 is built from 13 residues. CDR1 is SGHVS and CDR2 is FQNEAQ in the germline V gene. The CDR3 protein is CASSRDRLIGYTF. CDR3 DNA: TGTGCCAGCAGCCGGGACAGACTAATTGGCTACACCTTC.